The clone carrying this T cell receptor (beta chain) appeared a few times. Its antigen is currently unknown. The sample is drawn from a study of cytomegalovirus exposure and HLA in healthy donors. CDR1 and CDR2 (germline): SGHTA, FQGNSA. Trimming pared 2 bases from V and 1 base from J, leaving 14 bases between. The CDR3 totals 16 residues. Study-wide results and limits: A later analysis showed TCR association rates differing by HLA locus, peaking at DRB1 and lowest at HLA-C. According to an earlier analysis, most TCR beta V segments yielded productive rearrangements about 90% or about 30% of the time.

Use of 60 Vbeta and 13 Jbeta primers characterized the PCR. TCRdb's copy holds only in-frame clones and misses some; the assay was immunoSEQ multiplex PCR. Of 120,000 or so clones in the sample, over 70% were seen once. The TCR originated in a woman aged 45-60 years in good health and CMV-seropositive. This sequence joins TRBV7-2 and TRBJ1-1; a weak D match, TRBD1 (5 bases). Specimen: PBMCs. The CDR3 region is CASSLRRYTGNTEAFF. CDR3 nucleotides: TGTGCCAGCAGCTTAAGGCGCTACACAGGGAACACTGAAGCTTTCTTT.